The 18 T cell receptor beta chains given below trace back to one sample, sequenced in a study of cytomegalovirus exposure and HLA in healthy donors. The PCR employed 60 Vbeta primers together with 13 Jbeta primers. Generated by immunoSEQ multiplex PCR, the TCRdb table keeps only in-frame clones and is missing some. The sample records about 80,000 clones, around 80% being singletons. Specimen: PBMCs. These receptor sequences come from a woman aged 50 to 65 in good health and CMV-seropositive.

Comment on this clone: At one boundary the junction diverges from the germline segment, which might be a read error. The chain is built from TRBV6-6 and TRBJ2-1, with D maybe TRBD2 (5 bases). The CDR3 contains 13 residues. Germline loops: CDR1 MNHNY, CDR2 SVGAGI (reference sequence). In DNA, the CDR3 is TGTGCTAGCAAGCGGTCGACCCTCAATGAGCAGTTCTTC. This gives the protein CASKRSTLNEQFF.

The chain combines TRBV5-1 with TRBJ1-2; D gene ambiguous. V was trimmed by 2 bases and J by 1 base, leaving 9 bases between them. The CDR3 extends over 14 amino acids. Germline V gives CDR1 SGHRS, CDR2 YFSETQ. The CDR3 sequence is CASSFGQINYGYTF. The DNA for the CDR3 is TGCGCCAGCAGCTTTGGGCAGATTAACTATGGCTACACCTTC.

This chain uses TRBV19 with TRBJ2-7; D is ambiguous. The CDR3 runs to 13 residues. The ends were cut back, 3 bases at V and 6 bases at J, with 12 bases in the middle. In germline, CDR1 is LNHDA, CDR2 SQIVND (reference sequence). The CDR3 spells CASSMFGLGEQYF. In DNA, the CDR3 is TGTGCCAGTAGTATGTTTGGGCTTGGCGAGCAGTACTTC. Looking up the rest from reference TRBV19 and TRBJ2-7 gives the full variable domain: DGGITQSPKYLFRKEGQNVTLSCEQNLNHDAMYWYRQDPGQGLRLIYYSQIVNDFQKGDIAEGYSVSREKKESFPLTVTSAQKNPTAFYLCASSMFGLGEQYFGPGTRLTVT.

CDR3 bases: TGTGCCAGCAGCTTAGGCCTGGGACTAGCGGGAGACAATGAGCAGTTCTTC. It is translated as CASSLGLGLAGDNEQFF. The chain couples TRBV7-8 to TRBJ2-1; TRBD2 matches at 14 bases. This CDR3 has 17 residues. Trimming cost V 1 base and J 5 bases; bases outside gene matches: 4. The germline CDR1 and CDR2 sequences are SGHVS and FQNEAQ.

The chain joins TRBV6-1 to TRBJ2-5, with 13 bases that match TRBD2. The V segment lost 4 bases and the J segment 1 base; nucleotides outside the gene matches: 12. Germline V lookup: CDR1 MNHNS, CDR2 SASEGT. CDR3 size: 19 residues. In nucleotides, the CDR3 is TGTGCCAGCAGTGGGAGGGGCAGGCGGACTAGCGGGGGCCAAGAGACCCAGTACTTC. The encoded protein is CASSGRGRRTSGGQETQYF.

The chain combines TRBV18 with TRBJ2-1, with TRBD1 identical over 12 bases. Unmatched junction bases numbered 3, after V lost 4 bases and J lost 8 bases. The germline CDR1 and CDR2 sequences are KGHSH and LQKENI. CDR3 length equals 14 residues. This CDR3 is CASSHGTGGDEQFF. CDR3 sequence (DNA): TGTGCCAGCTCACACGGGACAGGGGGCGATGAGCAGTTCTTC.

The sample holds one count of this clone. The chain recombines TRBV11-3 with TRBJ1-3, with D unclear. V shed 0 bases and J shed 3 bases, with 12 bases lying between them. Germline-derived CDR1 and CDR2 are SGHNT and YENEEA. The CDR3 is 16 amino acids. For the CDR3, the DNA is TGTGCCAGCAGCTTAGATCTCGACACTGGTGGAAACACCATATATTTT. It specifies CASSLDLDTGGNTIYF.

The chain is built from TRBV5-1 and TRBJ2-1, with 11 bases matching TRBD2. CDR3 length: 15 residues. CDR1 SGHRS and CDR2 YFSETQ come from the germline V gene. V shed 3 bases, J shed 2 bases, and the junction held 1 base outside the gene matches. The CDR3 bases are TGCGCCAGCAGCTCGACTAGCGGGGCCTACAATGAGCAGTTCTTC. This codes for CASSSTSGAYNEQFF. The complete variable domain, with remaining parts taken from reference TRBV5-1 and TRBJ2-1, reads KAGVTQTPRYLIKTRGQQVTLSCSPISGHRSVSWYQQTPGQGLQFLFEYFSETQRNKGNFPGRFSGRQFSNSRSEMNVSTLELGDSALYLCASSSTSGAYNEQFFGPGTRLTVL.

The J gene is TRBJ1-2, the V gene TRBV2; D possibly corresponds to TRBD1 (5 bases). The V gene lost 4 bases and the J gene lost 2 bases, with 20 bases spanning the gap. The CDR3 consists of 17 residues. Germline CDR1 is SNHLY and CDR2 is FYNNEI. The CDR3 reads CASSATRIGDENYGYTF. CDR3 nucleotide sequence: TGTGCCAGCAGTGCCACTCGAATAGGGGATGAGAACTATGGCTACACCTTC.

This clone is medium-sized in the sample. This chain links TRBV19 with TRBJ2-6, with D uncertain. Germline CDR1 and CDR2: LNHDA and SQIVND (reference sequence). This CDR3 region has 14 residues. Trimming stripped 4 bases from V and 0 bases from J, with 4 bases between. CDR3 loop: CASSTSSGANVLTF. CDR3 in DNA: TGTGCCAGTAGTACGAGCTCTGGGGCCAACGTCCTGACTTTC.

The CDR3 here is CASKIPTVRGLAYNEQFF. DNA for the CDR3: TGCGCCAGCAAAATCCCAACCGTCCGGGGACTAGCATACAATGAGCAGTTCTTC. The V gene is TRBV5-1, the J gene TRBJ2-1; 9 bases are shared with TRBD2. The CDR3 consists of 18 residues. V lost 6 bases, J lost 4 bases, and 17 bases stayed unmatched. Germline-derived CDR1 and CDR2 are SGHRS and YFSETQ.

The J gene is TRBJ2-3, the V gene TRBV29-1, with 10 bases fitting TRBD2. Germline V gene sequence: CDR1 SQVTM, CDR2 ANQGSEA. V was clipped by 4 bases and J by 6 bases; unmatched bases: 7. The CDR3 is 14 amino acids. The chain's CDR3 is CSVGLAGGYDTQYF. The CDR3 region has the DNA TGCAGCGTTGGACTAGCGGGTGGTTACGATACGCAGTATTTT.

Details on this clone: The germline gene is not matched at one end of the junction; a read error may be the cause. The chain combines TRBV7-9 with TRBJ2-5; D remains unclear. This CDR3 has 12 amino acids. CDR1 is SEHNR and CDR2 is FQNEAQ in the germline V gene (reference sequence). CDR3 residues: CSSSLRRETQYF. Here the CDR3 DNA reads TGTTCCAGCAGCTTACGTCGAGAGACCCAGTACTTC.

The chain employs TRBV30 and TRBJ2-5; D perhaps matches TRBD1 (6 bases). The germline V and J ends were trimmed by 3 bases and 3 bases, with 14 bases remaining between them. The CDR3 loop spans 14 amino acids. From germline, CDR1 is GTSNPN and CDR2 SVGIG (reference sequence). The CDR3 reads CAWSPLTGKETQYF. The CDR3 DNA is TGTGCCTGGAGCCCCCTAACAGGGAAAGAGACCCAGTACTTC.

This chain uses TRBV30 with TRBJ1-5; TRBD1 might be the D (5 bases). Trimming pared 3 bases from V and 1 base from J, leaving 13 bases between. CDR1 and CDR2 from the germline V gene are GTSNPN and SVGIG (reference sequence). The CDR3 consists of 15 residues. CDR3 amino acids: CAWRRPGGSNQPQHF. The CDR3 nucleotides are TGTGCCTGGAGAAGGCCCGGGGGGAGCAATCAGCCCCAGCATTTT.

This clone occurred a few times. The chain uses TRBV5-1 and TRBJ2-5, with D possibly matching TRBD2 (6 bases). V was pared by 4 bases and J by 1 base, with 11 bases between. In germline, CDR1 is SGHRS, CDR2 YFSETQ. The CDR3 is 14 residues long. CDR3 DNA: TGCGCCAGCAGCCCCCCGGGGGTCCAAGAGACCCAGTACTTC. Protein sequence: CASSPPGVQETQYF. Full variable domain (missing parts from reference TRBV5-1 and TRBJ2-5): KAGVTQTPRYLIKTRGQQVTLSCSPISGHRSVSWYQQTPGQGLQFLFEYFSETQRNKGNFPGRFSGRQFSNSRSEMNVSTLELGDSALYLCASSPPGVQETQYFGPGTRLLVL.

This clone was counted between two and nine times. The genes are TRBV18 and TRBJ1-5; D ambiguous. V lost 4 bases, J lost 4 bases, and 8 bases lay in between. This CDR3 is built from 13 residues. Germline V gene lookup returns CDR1 KGHSH and CDR2 LQKENI. The CDR3 sequence: CASSRGQNQPQHF. The CDR3 coding sequence is TGTGCCAGCTCACGAGGGCAGAATCAGCCCCAGCATTTT.

This clone was recorded a few times. The junction departs from the called germline gene at one end, perhaps through a read error. The chain joins TRBV4-1 to TRBJ1-1; tentatively, D is TRBD1 (6 bases). The CDR3 covers 16 residues. The germline V gene encodes CDR1 MGHRA and CDR2 YSYEKL. The CDR3 region is CASSPADSFMNTEAFF. CDR3 nucleotides: TGTGCCAGCAGCCCAGCGGACAGTTTTATGAACACTGAAGCTTTCTTT.